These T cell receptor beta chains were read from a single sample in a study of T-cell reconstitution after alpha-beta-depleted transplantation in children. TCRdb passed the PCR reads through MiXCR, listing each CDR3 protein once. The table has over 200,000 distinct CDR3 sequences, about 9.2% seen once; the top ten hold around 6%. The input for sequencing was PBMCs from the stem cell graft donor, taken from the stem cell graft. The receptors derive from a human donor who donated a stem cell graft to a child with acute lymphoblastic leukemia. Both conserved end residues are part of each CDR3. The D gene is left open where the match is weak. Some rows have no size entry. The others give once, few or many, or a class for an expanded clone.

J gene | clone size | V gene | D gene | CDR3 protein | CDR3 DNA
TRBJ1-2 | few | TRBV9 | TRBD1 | CASSGAGKQGGNYGYTF | TGTGCCAGCAGCGGAGCAGGGAAGCAGGGGGGAAACTATGGCTACACCTTC
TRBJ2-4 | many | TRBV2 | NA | CASTHEGSQEYF | TGTGCCAGCACTCATGAGGGCTCGCAAGAATACTTC
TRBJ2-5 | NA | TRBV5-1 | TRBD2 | CASSERGGVQYF | TGCGCCAGCAGCGAGCGGGGGGGTGTCCAGTACTTC
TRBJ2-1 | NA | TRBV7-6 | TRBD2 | CASSSSLGGGGISYNEQFF | TGTGCCAGCAGCTCTTCATTAGGCGGGGGGGGGATCTCCTACAATGAGCAGTTCTTC
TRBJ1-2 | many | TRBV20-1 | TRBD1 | CSADRGNTNYGYTF | TGCAGTGCCGACAGGGGTAATACTAACTATGGCTACACCTTC
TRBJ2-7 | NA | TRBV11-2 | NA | CASSHLRGQGPGVYF | TGTGCCAGCAGCCACCTCAGGGGCCAGGGCCCCGGAGTTTACTTC
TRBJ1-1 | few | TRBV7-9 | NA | CASSPAGQTEAFF | TGTGCCAGCAGCCCGGCGGGGCAGACTGAAGCTTTCTTT
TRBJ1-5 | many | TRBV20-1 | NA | CSARGPRNQPQHF | TGCAGTGCTAGAGGTCCTCGCAATCAGCCCCAGCATTTT
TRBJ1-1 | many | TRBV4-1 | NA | CASSHRTGMNTEAFF | TGCGCCAGCAGCCATCGGACGGGCATGAACACTGAAGCTTTCTTT
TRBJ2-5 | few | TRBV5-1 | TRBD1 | CASSFRKDRDAETQYF | TGCGCCAGCAGCTTCCGAAAGGACAGGGACGCGGAGACCCAGTACTTC
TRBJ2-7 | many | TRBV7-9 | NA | CASSLASSVEQYF | TGTGCCAGCAGCTTAGCGAGTAGTGTCGAGCAGTACTTC
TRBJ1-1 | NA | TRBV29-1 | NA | CSIEKGHATEAFF | TGCAGCATCGAGAAGGGGCATGCCACTGAAGCTTTCTTT
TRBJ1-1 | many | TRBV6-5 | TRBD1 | CASSYYRDRGPGTEAFF | TGTGCCAGCAGTTACTACCGGGACAGGGGGCCCGGCACTGAAGCTTTCTTT
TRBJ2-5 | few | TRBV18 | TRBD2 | CASSPSSGGMETQYF | TGTGCCAGCTCACCATCTAGCGGGGGGATGGAGACCCAGTACTTC
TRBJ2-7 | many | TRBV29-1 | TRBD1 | CSVEDQQGASYEQYF | TGCAGCGTTGAAGATCAGCAGGGGGCCTCCTACGAGCAGTACTTC
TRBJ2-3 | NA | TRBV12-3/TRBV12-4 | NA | CASSLDTRSTDTQYF | TGTGCCAGCAGTTTGGACACCAGGAGCACAGATACGCAGTATTTT
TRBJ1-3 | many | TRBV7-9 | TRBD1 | CASSLDRGRRGNTIYF | TGTGCCAGCAGCCTGGACAGGGGCCGACGCGGAAACACCATATATTTT
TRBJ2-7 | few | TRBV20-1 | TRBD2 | CSANWGGDEQYF | TGCAGTGCAAATTGGGGGGGGGACGAGCAGTACTTC
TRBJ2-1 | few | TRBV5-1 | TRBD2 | CASTTLRTSAQDEQFF | TGCGCCAGCACCACCCTCCGGACTAGCGCCCAGGATGAGCAGTTCTTC
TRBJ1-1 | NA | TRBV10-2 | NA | CASCDRRRTEAFF | TGCGCCAGCTGTGACCGAAGGCGAACTGAAGCTTTCTTT
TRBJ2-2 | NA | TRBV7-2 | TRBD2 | CASSLAQRGGRELFF | TGTGCCAGCAGCTTAGCCCAGCGGGGGGGACGGGAGCTGTTTTTT
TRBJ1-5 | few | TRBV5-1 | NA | CASSFGYEPSNQPQHF | TGCGCCAGCAGCTTTGGGTACGAGCCAAGCAATCAGCCCCAGCATTTT
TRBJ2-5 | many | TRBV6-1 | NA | CASSEFGVETQYF | TGTGCCAGCAGTGAATTTGGGGTAGAGACCCAGTACTTC
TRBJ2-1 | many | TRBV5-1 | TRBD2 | CASSLELAGGLGEQFF | TGCGCCAGCAGCTTGGAACTAGCGGGGGGGCTCGGTGAGCAGTTCTTC
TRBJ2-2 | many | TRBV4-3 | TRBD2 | CASSQELSGGPGGELFF | TGCGCCAGCAGCCAAGAATTGAGCGGGGGGCCTGGCGGGGAGCTGTTTTTT
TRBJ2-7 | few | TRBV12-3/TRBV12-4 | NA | CASSLGTVYEQYF | TGTGCCAGCAGTTTAGGGACAGTCTACGAGCAGTACTTC
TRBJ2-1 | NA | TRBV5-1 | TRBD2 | CASKIEIAGDNEQFF | TGCGCCAGCAAAATCGAGATAGCGGGAGACAATGAGCAGTTCTTC
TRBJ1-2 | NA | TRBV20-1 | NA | CSARDLEGIGYGYTF | TGCAGTGCTAGAGATCTCGAGGGAATAGGGTATGGCTACACCTTC
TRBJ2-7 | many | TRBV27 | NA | CASSFGFGYEQYF | TGTGCCAGCAGTTTCGGATTCGGGTACGAGCAGTACTTC
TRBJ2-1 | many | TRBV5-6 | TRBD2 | CASSSYGTSGVDEQFF | TGTGCCAGCAGCTCGTACGGGACTAGCGGGGTTGATGAGCAGTTCTTC
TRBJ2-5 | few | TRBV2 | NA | CASSETTGQETQYF | TGTGCCAGCAGTGAAACAACAGGGCAAGAGACCCAGTACTTC
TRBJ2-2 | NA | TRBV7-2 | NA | CASSFKTPIPELFF | TGTGCCAGCAGCTTTAAGACTCCTATACCGGAGCTGTTTTTT
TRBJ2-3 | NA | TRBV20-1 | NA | CSAREPAPDTQYF | TGCAGTGCTAGAGAACCAGCTCCAGATACGCAGTATTTT
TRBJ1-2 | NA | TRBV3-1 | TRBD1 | CASSQDALSGGEYGYTF | TGTGCCAGCAGCCAAGATGCGTTATCAGGGGGCGAGTATGGCTACACCTTC
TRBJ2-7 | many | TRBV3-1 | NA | CASSQGSYEQYF | TGTGCCAGCAGCCAAGGCTCCTACGAGCAGTACTTC
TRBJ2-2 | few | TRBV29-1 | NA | CSVVTGQTTGELFF | TGCAGCGTTGTCACGGGCCAAACCACCGGGGAGCTGTTTTTT
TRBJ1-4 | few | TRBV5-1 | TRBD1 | CASSTGTGGNINEKLFF | TGCGCCAGCAGCACCGGGACAGGGGGTAACATTAATGAAAAACTGTTTTTT
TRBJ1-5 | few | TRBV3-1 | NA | CASSQEPGLNQPQHF | TGTGCCAGCAGCCAAGAGCCAGGGTTGAATCAGCCCCAGCATTTT
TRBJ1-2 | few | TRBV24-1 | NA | CATSDLTGSGYTF | TGTGCCACCAGTGATTTGACAGGTTCCGGCTACACCTTC
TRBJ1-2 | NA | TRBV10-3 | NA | CAISAPENYGYTF | TGTGCCATCAGTGCCCCGGAAAACTATGGCTACACCTTC
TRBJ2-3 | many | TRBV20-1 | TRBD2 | CSAVWEGDTQYF | TGCAGTGCTGTTTGGGAGGGAGATACGCAGTATTTT
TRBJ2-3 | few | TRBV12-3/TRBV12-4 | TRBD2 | CASSLPFGGGETDTQYF | TGTGCCAGCAGTTTACCTTTTGGCGGGGGGGAAACAGATACGCAGTATTTT
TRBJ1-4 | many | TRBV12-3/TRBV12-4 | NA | CASSTGQSTNEKLFF | TGTGCCAGCAGTACAGGGCAGTCAACTAATGAAAAACTGTTTTTT
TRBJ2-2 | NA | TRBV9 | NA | CASMGQTGELFF | TGTGCCAGCATGGGGCAGACCGGGGAGCTGTTTTTT
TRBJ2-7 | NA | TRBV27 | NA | CASSSNPWGRYEQYF | TGTGCCAGCAGTTCAAACCCTTGGGGAAGATACGAGCAGTACTTC
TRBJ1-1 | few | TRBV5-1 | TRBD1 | CASSSSQGIPEAFF | TGCGCCAGCTCGAGTTCACAGGGGATCCCCGAAGCTTTCTTT
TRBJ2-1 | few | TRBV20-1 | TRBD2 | CSARGLTSGGAGEQFF | TGCAGTGCTAGAGGTCTCACTAGCGGGGGGGCGGGTGAGCAGTTCTTC
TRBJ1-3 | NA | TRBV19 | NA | CASTIGSVSGNTIYF | TGTGCCAGTACCATCGGCAGCGTCTCTGGAAACACCATATATTTT
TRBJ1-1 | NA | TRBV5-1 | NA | CASSLNGETEAFF | TGCGCCAGCAGCTTGAATGGGGAAACTGAAGCTTTCTTT
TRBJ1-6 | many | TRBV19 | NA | CASRPPGGDNSPLHF | TGTGCCAGTAGGCCGCCGGGGGGTGACAATTCACCCCTCCACTTT
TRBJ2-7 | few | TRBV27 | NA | CASSVSYPYEQYF | TGTGCCAGCAGTGTCTCCTACCCCTACGAGCAGTACTTC